The entry below gives a single TCR beta chain sequence along with its context. TCR beta CDR3 regions were amplified from RNA. Researchers ran a first-round RT-PCR on the TCR CDR3 using the HTBI primer set. TCRdb used MiXCR to reprocess the multiplex PCR reads, holding one entry per CDR3 protein. The table records 540,000 or so distinct CDR3 sequences, about a sixth of them present only once. The sample is drawn from a study of T cells in Graves' hyperthyroidism and ophthalmopathy. V trimming: 8 bases; J trimming: 3 bases; junction bases outside the gene matches: 6. The germline V gene encodes CDR1 MGHDK and CDR2 SYGVNS. The CDR3 length is 13 residues. The study based diagnoses on clinical symptoms, serum thyroxine and TRAb, thyroid ultrasound and orbital computed tomography.

The chain couples TRBV25-1 to TRBJ2-7; TRBD1 matches 8 bases. This receptor was taken from a woman in her twenties or thirties with Graves' hyperthyroidism. Sequenced sample: blood. The CDR3 DNA reads as TGTGCCAGCGGGAGACAGGGGTACTACGAGCAGTACTTC. It translates to CASGRQGYYEQYF.